One sample yielded the 10 T cell receptor beta chains listed below, sequenced in a study of blood T cell repertoires in COVID-19. Only in-frame clones appear in the TCRdb table, and some are missing; sequencing was by immunoSEQ multiplex PCR. Of almost 35,000 clones listed, 90% were seen once; the top ten hold less than 50%. The sequenced sample consisted of peripheral blood. The origin of the receptors is a man aged 55 to 70 with active or convalescent COVID-19.

V and J are TRBV29-1 and TRBJ2-3, with 9 bases identical to TRBD2. CDR3 size: 18 residues. Germline assignment: CDR1 SQVTM and CDR2 ANQGSEA. Trimming at V came to 8 bases and at J to 0 bases, leaving 18 bases not matched to a gene. DNA of the CDR3: TGCAGCTCGCCGAGGAGGCTAGCGGGAAGAGGGAGCACAGATACGCAGTATTTT. Translated: CSSPRRLAGRGSTDTQYF.

The V and J genes are TRBV18 and TRBJ2-1; 9 nucleotides match TRBD2. V dropped 4 bases and J dropped 9; count of bases not matched to a gene: 7. Germline V lookup: CDR1 KGHSH, CDR2 LQKENI. The CDR3 runs to 14 residues. CDR3 protein: CASSRTSATGEQFF. The CDR3 DNA reads TGTGCCAGCTCACGGACTAGCGCTACGGGTGAGCAGTTCTTC.

Concerning this clone itself: Relative to the germline gene, one junction end is altered; a read error may explain this. J is TRBJ2-7 and V is TRBV7-7, with 7 bases aligning to TRBD1. CDR3 size: 15 residues. Germline CDR1 and CDR2: SSHAT and FNYEAQ (reference sequence). CDR3 in DNA: TGTGCTAGCAGCTTAGAATCAGGGGGAGTGAACGAGCAGTACTTC. This codes for CASSLESGGVNEQYF.

The gene calls are TRBV24-1 and TRBJ1-2; the match to TRBD1 covers 8 bases. This CDR3 region has 14 residues. In germline, CDR1 is KGHDR, CDR2 SFDVKD. The V segment lost 0 bases and the J segment 7 bases; nucleotides outside the gene matches: 3. The CDR3 DNA reads TGTGCCACCAGTGATTTGAAGACAGGGGCTGGCTACACCTTC. This codes for CATSDLKTGAGYTF.

V gene TRBV24-1 combines with J gene TRBJ2-1, with 9 bases identical to TRBD2. The CDR3 covers 17 residues. Germline lookup yields CDR1 KGHDR and CDR2 SFDVKD. J lost 6 bases, V lost 2 bases, and 10 bases had no gene match. This chain's CDR3 is CATSDSTAGGRTNEQFF. The DNA of the CDR3 is TGTGCCACCAGTGATTCTACAGCGGGGGGTCGAACCAATGAGCAGTTCTTC.

This chain uses TRBV6-6 with TRBJ2-3; D not resolved. The CDR3 is 13 amino acids. The germline V and J ends were trimmed by 3 bases and 0 bases, with 4 bases remaining between them. CDR1 is MNHNY and CDR2 is SVGAGI in the germline V gene (reference sequence). In nucleotides, the CDR3 is TGTGCCAGCAGTTATATTAGCACAGATACGCAGTATTTT. Translating gives CASSYISTDTQYF.

The genes are TRBV7-2 and TRBJ2-7, with 10 nucleotides matching TRBD2. V was pared by 6 bases and J by 4 bases, with 9 bases of the junction left unmatched. The germline gives CDR1 SGHTA, CDR2 FQGNSA. CDR3 size: 15 residues. The CDR3 region is CASRPPGLAAYEQYF. The CDR3 region has the DNA TGTGCCAGCAGACCTCCAGGACTAGCGGCATACGAGCAGTACTTC.

V usage is TRBV7-9 and J usage is TRBJ2-5, with TRBD1 matching over 9 bases. Germline trimming cut 5 bases from V and 3 bases from J; bases unmatched to any gene: 7. This CDR3 has 15 amino acids. Germline lookup yields CDR1 SEHNR and CDR2 FQNEAQ (reference sequence). CDR3 region: CASSRADRGKETQYF. DNA for the CDR3: TGTGCCAGCAGCCGAGCGGACAGGGGCAAAGAGACCCAGTACTTC.

This clone came up once. This rearrangement joins TRBV5-1 to TRBJ2-1; 15 bases map to TRBD2. Germline trimming cut 4 bases from V and 2 bases from J; bases unmatched to any gene: 10. This CDR3 comprises 19 residues. Germline lookup yields CDR1 SGHRS and CDR2 YFSETQ. CDR3 sequence reads: CASSLGLAGGRRTYNEQFF. The CDR3 DNA reads TGCGCCAGCAGCCTGGGACTAGCGGGGGGACGACGTACCTACAATGAGCAGTTCTTC.

The J gene is TRBJ1-6, the V gene TRBV6-4, with 9 bases that match TRBD1. CDR3 size: 13 residues. CDR1 is MRHNA, CDR2 SNTAGT, per germline. The ends lost 6 bases at V and 10 bases at J; junction bases unmatched: 4. The CDR3 reads CASSRDRASPLHF. CDR3 DNA sequence: TGTGCCAGCAGCCGGGACAGGGCATCACCCCTCCACTTT.